The 9 T cell receptor beta chains listed next were all sequenced from one sample in a study of cytomegalovirus exposure and HLA in healthy donors. 60 Vbeta and 13 Jbeta primers were used in PCR. Sequencing used immunoSEQ multiplex PCR; TCRdb keeps in-frame clones, though not all of them. This sample yields about 140,000 clones, of which roughly 80% are seen a single time; roughly 1.2% belongs to the top ten. Sequencing was done on a sample of PBMCs. The source of these receptors is a female donor in good health and CMV-seronegative.

A single count supports this clone. The chain joins TRBV27 to TRBJ1-5; D is unresolved. The V gene's germline CDR1 is MNHEY and CDR2 SMNVEV (reference sequence). V shed 8 bases and J shed 2 bases, with 10 bases lying between them. This CDR3 has 13 amino acids. The CDR3 nucleotides read TGTGCCAGCGCCGTGAGGGGCAATCAGCCCCAGCATTTT. The encoded protein is CASAVRGNQPQHF.

The rearrangement joins TRBV13 to TRBJ2-5; 9 nucleotides match TRBD2. The CDR3 spans 15 residues. The trim removed 0 bases at V and 10 bases at J, leaving 9 bases unmatched. The germline V gene has CDR1 PRHDT and CDR2 FYEKMQ (reference sequence). The CDR3 spells CASSLGLAGGLDQYF. The CDR3 nucleotides read TGTGCCAGCAGCTTAGGCTTGGCGGGAGGGCTCGACCAGTACTTC. Using reference TRBV13 and TRBJ2-5 for the parts outside the CDR3, the full variable domain is AAGVIQSPRHLIKEKRETATLKCYPIPRHDTVYWYQQGPGQDPQFLISFYEKMQSDKGSIPDRFSAQQFSDYHSELNMSSLELGDSALYFCASSLGLAGGLDQYFGPGTRLLVL.

The chain joins TRBV27 to TRBJ2-5; D perhaps matches TRBD1 (7 bases). Trimming pared 4 bases from V and 7 bases from J, leaving 10 bases between. This CDR3 comprises 12 residues. CDR1 and CDR2 from the germline V gene are MNHEY and SMNVEV (reference sequence). The CDR3 protein is CASSYQGGTQYF. The CDR3 DNA is TGTGCCAGCAGTTACCAGGGGGGGACCCAGTACTTC.

Of note for this clone: The conserved phenylalanine or tryptophan is not found at the CDR3 terminus, so this likely reflects a read error. The rearrangement uses TRBV29-1 and TRBJ2-3, with 7 positions matching TRBD2. V dropped 4 bases and J dropped 5; count of bases not matched to a gene: 9. The CDR3 totals 14 residues. The germline gives CDR1 SQVTM, CDR2 ANQGSEA. CDR3 coding DNA: TGCAGCGTTGGAGGACTAGTCTATAAAGATACGCAGTATGTT. Its translation is CSVGGLVYKDTQYV.

This clone was observed a single time. The chain is built from TRBV28 and TRBJ2-2; D is uncertain. Germline V gives CDR1 MDHEN, CDR2 SYDVKM. With 6 bases removed from V and 3 bases from J, the gap between germline ends came to 5 bases. This CDR3 comprises 12 residues. The CDR3 DNA is TGTGCCAGCAGACATGACACCGGGGAGCTGTTTTTT. Its protein is CASRHDTGELFF.

This sequence joins TRBV27 and TRBJ2-7, with 7 nucleotides matching TRBD1. CDR1 is MNHEY and CDR2 is SMNVEV in the germline V gene (reference sequence). Germline trimming cut 8 bases from V and 3 bases from J; bases unmatched to any gene: 7. The CDR3 runs to 13 residues. The CDR3 DNA follows: TGTGCCAGCGCCCCGGGACAGATCTACGAGCAGTACTTC. This gives the protein CASAPGQIYEQYF.

The V call is TRBV20-1, the J call TRBJ2-1; D is unclear. The CDR3 extends over 10 amino acids. Germline CDR1 reads DFQATT; CDR2 reads SNEGSKA (reference sequence). V dropped 4 bases and J dropped 7 bases, with 5 bases sitting between them. The CDR3 DNA sequence: TGCAGTGCTATCAGGAATGAGCAGTTCTTC. Its translation is CSAIRNEQFF.

This clone was seen a few times. V is TRBV1 and J is TRBJ1-3; the table gives TRBD1 as D, unverified against the DNA. TRBV1 constitutes a pseudogene. The CDR3 length is 15 residues. The CDR3 is CTSSQDRGSGNTIYF. CDR3 bases: TGCACCAGCAGCCAAGATAGGGGAAGTGGAAACACCATATATTTT.

The chain couples TRBV15 to TRBJ2-7; 11 positions match TRBD2. The germline gives CDR1 LNHNV, CDR2 YYDKDF (reference sequence). CDR3 length equals 17 residues. The J segment lost 3 bases and the V segment lost 4 bases, leaving 11 bases of the junction unmatched. In DNA, the CDR3 is TGTGCCACCAGCATCTTATCCACTAGCGGGAGCGGCTACGAGCAGTACGTC. This gives the protein CATSILSTSGSGYEQYV.